The clone carrying this TCR beta chain was recorded at least ten times. Its antigen is not known. Template switching added a universal primer site; cDNA carried unique molecular identifiers. Using its own MiXCR run on the 5' RACE reads, TCRdb lists one record per CDR3 protein. The sample yields 510,000 or so distinct CDR3 sequences, roughly 15% seen once. V was shortened by 6 bases and J by 0 bases, with 12 bases between the two germline ends. CDR1 is SQVTM and CDR2 is ANQGSEA in the germline V gene. The CDR3 has 14 amino acids. The data stem from a study of identical twins. Study conclusions and caveats: For monozygotic twins, models underestimated out-of-frame TCR alpha sharing. Insertions were reduced in abundant cord blood beta clonotypes but not in memory repertoires.

This sample also appeared in a second study, on yellow fever vaccine responses in identical twins.

This TCR came from a woman aged 18-30 years in good health. This sequence joins TRBV29-1 and TRBJ1-5; perhaps TRBD1 as D (5 bases). Sequenced: CD4+ T cells sorted from blood. The CDR3 loop is CSVRGVDSNQPQHF. The CDR3 nucleotides are TGCAGCGTGAGGGGTGTTGATAGCAATCAGCCCCAGCATTTT.